A selection of T cell receptor beta chains follows, all from one sample in a study of OX40 agonist ivuxolimab in advanced cancers. Assay: immunoSEQ multiplex PCR; the TCRdb copy retains only in-frame clones and omits some. The table has tens of thousands of clones, just over 85% seen once. The sample was CD4+ or CD8+ T cells sorted from blood, taken in a trial of the OX40 agonist ivuxolimab. The receptors originated from an adult with an advanced solid tumor such as melanoma, head and neck, liver or kidney cancer. Both conserved end residues are part of each CDR3. The D gene is left open where the match is weak. Rows give clone size only sometimes, using once, few, many, or a class for an expanded clone.

abundance | j_gene | v_gene | d_gene | CDR3aa | CDR3nt
- | TRBJ2-7 | TRBV19 | - | CASSIDSGSTTGEQYF | TGTGCCAGTAGTATAGACTCCGGGTCTACCACGGGCGAGCAGTACTTC
few | TRBJ2-3 | TRBV4-1 | TRBD1 | CASSLQGASTDTQYF | TGCGCCAGCAGCCTACAGGGGGCTAGCACAGATACGCAGTATTTT
- | TRBJ2-7 | TRBV11-3 | TRBD1 | CASSKTGAAYEQYF | TGTGCCAGCAGCAAGACAGGGGCCGCCTACGAGCAGTACTTC
- | TRBJ1-2 | TRBV6-5 | - | CASSFGAGGYTF | TGTGCCAGCAGTTTTGGGGCTGGTGGCTACACCTTC
- | TRBJ2-5 | TRBV29-1 | TRBD2 | CSGDGLAGESETQYF | TGCAGCGGTGATGGACTAGCGGGAGAATCGGAGACCCAGTACTTC
- | TRBJ1-5 | TRBV15 | - | CATSRDWGNQPQHF | TGTGCCACCAGCAGAGATTGGGGCAATCAGCCCCAGCATTTT
- | TRBJ2-7 | TRBV7-2 | TRBD1 | CASSLRQGPYEQYF | TGTGCCAGCAGCCTTCGACAGGGACCCTACGAGCAGTACTTC
- | TRBJ2-5 | TRBV7-9 | TRBD1 | CASSLGTGYQETQYF | TGTGCCAGCAGCTTGGGGACAGGGTACCAAGAGACCCAGTACTTC
- | TRBJ2-4 | TRBV7-8 | - | CASSQRQALAKNIQYF | TGTGCCAGCAGCCAAAGACAAGCTCTAGCCAAAAACATTCAGTACTTC
- | TRBJ2-5 | TRBV19 | TRBD2 | CASRASSGIQETQYF | TGTGCCAGTAGGGCGTCTAGCGGGATCCAAGAGACCCAGTACTTC
- | TRBJ2-7 | TRBV15 | TRBD1 | CATSRSRDREHEQYF | TGTGCCACCAGCAGATCCCGGGACAGGGAACACGAGCAGTACTTC
- | TRBJ2-1 | TRBV11-3 | TRBD2 | CASSSGLAGGYNEQFF | TGTGCCAGCAGTTCGGGACTAGCGGGAGGTTACAATGAGCAGTTCTTC
- | TRBJ2-1 | TRBV11-2 | - | CASSLEMLRSYNEQFF | TGTGCCAGCAGCTTAGAAATGTTACGCTCCTACAATGAGCAGTTCTTC
- | TRBJ1-5 | TRBV4-1 | - | CASSQARGYNQPQHF | TGCGCCAGCAGCCAAGCCCGTGGATACAATCAGCCCCAGCATTTT
- | TRBJ2-1 | TRBV5-4 | TRBD2 | CASSLRGTSGDEQFF | TGTGCCAGCAGCTTGCGGGGGACTAGCGGGGATGAGCAGTTCTTC
- | TRBJ1-1 | TRBV29-1 | TRBD1 | CSVGDRQNTEAFF | TGCAGCGTAGGGGACAGACAGAACACTGAAGCTTTCTTT
- | TRBJ2-1 | TRBV20-1 | TRBD2 | CSGGRAFEQFF | TGCAGTGGCGGGAGGGCCTTTGAGCAGTTCTTC
- | TRBJ1-1 | TRBV29-1 | - | CSGAGAGTEAFF | TGCAGCGGAGCGGGGGCCGGGACTGAAGCTTTCTTT
- | TRBJ2-3 | TRBV5-1 | - | CASSLSDTQYF | TGCGCCAGCAGCTTGTCAGATACGCAGTATTTT
- | TRBJ2-2 | TRBV2 | TRBD1 | CASGIDRGKAGELFF | TGTGCCAGCGGTATCGACAGGGGTAAGGCCGGGGAGCTGTTTTTT
- | TRBJ2-1 | TRBV15 | - | CATSRAIGEQFF | TGTGCCACCAGCAGAGCCATCGGTGAGCAGTTCTTC
once | TRBJ1-4 | TRBV6-4 | TRBD1 | CASSETDRGEKLFF | TGTGCCAGCAGTGAGACGGACAGGGGCGAAAAACTGTTTTTT
- | TRBJ2-1 | TRBV5-1 | TRBD2 | CASSAGTSGSHEQFF | TGCGCCAGCAGCGCCGGGACTAGCGGGAGCCATGAGCAGTTCTTC
- | TRBJ2-1 | TRBV4-3 | - | CASSQASRDPPFF | TGCGCCAGCAGCCAAGCTTCCCGGGACCCGCCCTTCTTC
- | TRBJ1-4 | TRBV2 | - | CASRERGEKLFF | TGTGCCAGCAGAGAACGGGGCGAAAAACTGTTTTTT
- | TRBJ2-6 | TRBV19 | TRBD1 | CASSSDRGTGANVLTF | TGTGCCAGTAGTAGCGACAGGGGCACTGGGGCCAACGTCCTGACTTTC
- | TRBJ2-1 | TRBV7-3 | TRBD2 | CASSASGRGNEQFF | TGTGCCAGCAGCGCTAGCGGGAGGGGCAATGAGCAGTTCTTC
- | TRBJ2-1 | TRBV28 | - | CASSLFAAPYNEQFF | TGTGCCAGCAGTTTATTCGCCGCCCCCTACAATGAGCAGTTCTTC
- | TRBJ2-5 | TRBV6-6 | - | CATRGLRQETQYF | TGTGCTACACGAGGTCTAAGGCAAGAGACCCAGTACTTC
- | TRBJ2-1 | TRBV4-1 | TRBD2 | CASSQFLTSGDYNEQFF | TGCGCCAGCAGCCAATTCCTTACTAGCGGGGACTACAATGAGCAGTTCTTC
- | TRBJ2-1 | TRBV27 | - | CASSLEGQTYNEQFF | TGTGCCAGCAGTTTAGAGGGCCAAACCTACAATGAGCAGTTCTTC
- | TRBJ1-1 | TRBV18 | - | CASSQGVNTEAFF | TGTGCCAGCTCCCAAGGAGTGAACACTGAAGCTTTCTTT
- | TRBJ1-2 | TRBV5-4 | - | CASSPGSANYGYTF | TGTGCCAGCAGCCCCGGCTCAGCTAACTATGGCTACACCTTC
few | TRBJ2-7 | TRBV14 | - | CASSQTGRAEQYF | TGTGCCAGCAGCCAAACAGGGAGGGCCGAGCAGTACTTC
- | TRBJ2-7 | TRBV2 | - | CASVRETSYEQYF | TGTGCCAGCGTCAGGGAGACCTCCTACGAGCAGTACTTC
- | TRBJ2-1 | TRBV9 | TRBD1 | CASSPGQYDNEQFF | TGTGCCAGCAGCCCGGGACAGTACGACAATGAGCAGTTCTTC
once | TRBJ1-4 | TRBV28 | - | CASRPGPVVEKLFF | TGTGCCAGCCGTCCCGGGCCGGTGGTGGAAAAACTGTTTTTT
- | TRBJ2-1 | TRBV6-5 | TRBD2 | CASSRLAEVEQFF | TGTGCCAGCAGTAGACTAGCGGAGGTTGAGCAGTTCTTC
- | TRBJ2-1 | TRBV7-2 | - | CASSSYRGDNEQFF | TGTGCCAGCAGCTCTTACCGTGGTGACAATGAGCAGTTCTTC
- | TRBJ2-3 | TRBV27 | TRBD2 | CASKRTSGGDTQYF | TGTGCCAGCAAAAGGACTAGCGGGGGAGATACGCAGTATTTT
- | TRBJ2-2 | TRBV11-3 | TRBD1 | CASSLGQSTGELFF | TGTGCCAGCAGCCTGGGACAGAGCACCGGGGAGCTGTTTTTT
- | TRBJ2-7 | TRBV4-3 | - | CASSQEPTYEQYF | TGCGCCAGCAGCCAAGAACCGACCTACGAGCAGTACTTC
once | TRBJ2-1 | TRBV15 | TRBD1 | CATSRVVQGAGEQFF | TGTGCCACCAGCAGAGTGGTACAGGGGGCCGGTGAGCAGTTCTTC
- | TRBJ2-2 | TRBV6-1 | - | CASSEGNTGELFF | TGTGCCAGCAGTGAAGGGAACACCGGGGAGCTGTTTTTT
- | TRBJ2-7 | TRBV5-6 | - | CASSLGLGRESGEQYF | TGTGCCAGCAGCTTGGGGTTGGGCAGGGAATCTGGGGAGCAGTACTTC
- | TRBJ2-2 | TRBV18 | - | CASSSTRDTGELFF | TGTGCCAGCTCGTCGACTAGGGACACCGGGGAGCTGTTTTTT
- | TRBJ2-2 | TRBV2 | - | CATRGTLNTGELFF | TGTGCCACCCGCGGGACACTCAACACCGGGGAGCTGTTTTTT
- | TRBJ2-7 | TRBV18 | TRBD1 | CASSRTTGTGDEQYF | TGTGCCAGCTCCCGAACGACCGGGACAGGGGACGAGCAGTACTTC
once | TRBJ2-2 | TRBV4-1 | - | CASSQGLVSGELFF | TGCGCCAGCAGCCAAGGACTAGTATCCGGGGAGCTGTTTTTT
- | TRBJ2-2 | TRBV7-2 | TRBD2 | CASSLLAGGGVGELFF | TGTGCCAGCAGTCTCCTAGCGGGAGGTGGAGTCGGGGAGCTGTTTTTT
- | TRBJ2-1 | TRBV19 | TRBD2 | CASSTGTSGRATRREQFF | TGTGCCAGTAGTACCGGGACTAGCGGGAGGGCCACTCGTCGGGAGCAGTTCTTC
- | TRBJ2-4 | TRBV19 | - | CASRDTLAKNIQYF | TGTGCCAGTAGGGACACACTAGCCAAAAACATTCAGTACTTC
- | TRBJ1-5 | TRBV30 | - | CAWARIGNQPQHF | TGTGCCTGGGCGAGGATAGGCAATCAGCCCCAGCATTTT
- | TRBJ1-2 | TRBV14 | - | CASSQFLTVGDRGYTF | TGTGCCAGCAGCCAGTTCTTGACCGTGGGAGATCGTGGCTACACCTTC
- | TRBJ2-5 | TRBV19 | - | CASRQGVETQYF | TGTGCCAGTAGACAAGGGGTAGAGACCCAGTACTTC